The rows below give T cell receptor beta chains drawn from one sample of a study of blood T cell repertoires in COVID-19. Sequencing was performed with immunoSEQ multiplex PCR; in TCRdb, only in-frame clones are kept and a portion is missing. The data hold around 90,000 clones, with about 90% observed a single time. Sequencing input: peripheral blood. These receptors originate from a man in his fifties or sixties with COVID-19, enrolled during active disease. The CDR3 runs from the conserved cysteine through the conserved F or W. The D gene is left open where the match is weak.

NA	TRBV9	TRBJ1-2	TGTGCCAGCAGCGCCCAGCGTGGGGCGTTTGGCTACACCTTC	CASSAQRGAFGYTF
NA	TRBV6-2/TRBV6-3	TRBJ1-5	TGTGCCAGCAGTTCCCTGGCAGGTTATCAGCCCCAGCATTTT	CASSSLAGYQPQHF
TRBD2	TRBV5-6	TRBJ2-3	TGTGCCAGCAGCTCCTCCTACGGGGGGGGCGTTCCAGATACGCAGTATTTT	CASSSSYGGGVPDTQYF
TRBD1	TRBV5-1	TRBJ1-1	TGCGCCAGCAGTAGACAGGGTGGGACTGAAGCTTTCTTT	CASSRQGGTEAFF
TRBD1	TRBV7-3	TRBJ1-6	TGTGCCAGCAGCCTACAGGGGGCCTTGGATTCACCCCTCCACTTT	CASSLQGALDSPLHF
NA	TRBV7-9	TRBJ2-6	TGTGCCAGCAGCTTCGCTGGGGCCAACGTCCTGACTTTC	CASSFAGANVLTF
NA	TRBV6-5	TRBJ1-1	TGTGCCAGCAGTTACTCGCGGGAAGTAAGAACTGAAGCTTTCTTT	CASSYSREVRTEAFF
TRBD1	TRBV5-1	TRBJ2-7	TGCGCCAGCAGCCTCGACAGGGCCTACGAGCAGTACTTC	CASSLDRAYEQYF
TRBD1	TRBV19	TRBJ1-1	TGTGCCAGTAGTAGGGACAGCTCATTCAACACTGAAGCTTTCTTT	CASSRDSSFNTEAFF
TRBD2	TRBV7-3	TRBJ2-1	TGTGCCAGCAGCCTGGGACTAGCGGGGACGGATGAGCAGTTCTTC	CASSLGLAGTDEQFF
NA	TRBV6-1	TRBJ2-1	TGTGCCAGCAGTGAATTTAGCGGCAATGAGCAGTTCTTC	CASSEFSGNEQFF
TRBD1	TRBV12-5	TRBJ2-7	TGTGCTAGTGGTTTGCCACCCCTATGGACAGGGGTAGGCTACGAGCAGTACTTC	CASGLPPLWTGVGYEQYF
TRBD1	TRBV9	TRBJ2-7	TGTGCCAGCAGCGTAGGGACAGGGTTCTCCTACGAGCAGTACTTC	CASSVGTGFSYEQYF
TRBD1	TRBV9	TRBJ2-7	TGTGCCAGCAGCGTAGCGCTCGGGACAGCCTACGAGCAGTACTTC	CASSVALGTAYEQYF
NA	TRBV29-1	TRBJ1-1	TGCAGCGTGTCGGACCCAGGGGTCCACACTGAAGCTTTCTTT	CSVSDPGVHTEAFF
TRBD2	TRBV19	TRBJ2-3	TGTGCCAGTACCAGGAGCGGACGGGGGGGCCGTACAACGCAGTATTTT	CASTRSGRGGRTTQYF
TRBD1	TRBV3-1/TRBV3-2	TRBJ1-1	TGTGCCAGCAGGAACCGGGACAGGGGTACCCACACTGAAGCTTTCTTT	CASRNRDRGTHTEAFF
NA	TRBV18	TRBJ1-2	TGTGCCAGCTCACTTACGACAGGAAAGTTGGATGGCTACACCTTC	CASSLTTGKLDGYTF